Sequencing of this TCR beta chain was carried out in a study of blood T cell repertoires in COVID-19. Study information: In each case, the material was cDNA or gDNA derived from T cells, B-cell-depleted T cells, or PBMCs.

Germline V gene lookup returns CDR1 LNHDA and CDR2 SQIVND (reference sequence). V shed 10 bases and J 7 bases; nucleotides not matched to a gene: 9. The CDR3 is 14 amino acids. Sequenced by immunoSEQ multiplex PCR; TCRdb stores in-frame clones only, minus some. Among over 200,000 clones, 85% were seen once, and the ten largest hold about 19%. The V gene is TRBV19, the J gene TRBJ2-2; 10 bases fit TRBD2. Sequenced input: PBMCs or T cells enriched from blood (not recorded which). This TCR was sampled from a man aged 35-49 years who had recovered from COVID-19. The CDR3 protein is CATQLSGRVGELFF. CDR3 coding DNA: TGTGCCACTCAGCTAAGCGGGAGGGTCGGGGAGCTGTTTTTT.